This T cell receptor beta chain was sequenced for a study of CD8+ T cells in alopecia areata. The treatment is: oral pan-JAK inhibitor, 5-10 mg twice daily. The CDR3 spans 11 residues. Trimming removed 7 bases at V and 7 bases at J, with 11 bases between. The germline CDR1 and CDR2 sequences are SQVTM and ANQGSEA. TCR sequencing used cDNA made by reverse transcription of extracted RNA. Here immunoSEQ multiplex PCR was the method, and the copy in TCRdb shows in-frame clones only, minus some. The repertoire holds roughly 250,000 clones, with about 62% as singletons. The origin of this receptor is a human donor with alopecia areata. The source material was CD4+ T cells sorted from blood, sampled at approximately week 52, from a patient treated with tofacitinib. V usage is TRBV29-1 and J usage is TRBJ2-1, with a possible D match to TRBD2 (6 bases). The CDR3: CSGSGLNEQFF. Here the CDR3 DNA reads TGCAGCGGGAGCGGGCTGAATGAGCAGTTCTTC.